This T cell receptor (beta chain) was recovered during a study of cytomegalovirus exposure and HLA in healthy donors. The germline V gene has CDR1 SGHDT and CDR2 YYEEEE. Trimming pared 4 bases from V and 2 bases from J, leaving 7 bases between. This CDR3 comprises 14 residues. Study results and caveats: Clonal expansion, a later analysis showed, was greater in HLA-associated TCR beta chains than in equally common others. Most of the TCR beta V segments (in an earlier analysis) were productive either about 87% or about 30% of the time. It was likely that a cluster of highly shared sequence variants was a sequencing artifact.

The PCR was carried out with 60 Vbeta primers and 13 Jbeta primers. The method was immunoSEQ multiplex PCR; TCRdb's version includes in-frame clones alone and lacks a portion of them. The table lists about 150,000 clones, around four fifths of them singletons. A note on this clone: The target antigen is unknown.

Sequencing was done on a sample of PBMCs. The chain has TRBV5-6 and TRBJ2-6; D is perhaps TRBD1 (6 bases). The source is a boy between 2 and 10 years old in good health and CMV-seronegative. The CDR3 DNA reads TGTGCCAGCAGCGCAGGGGCTGGGGCCAACGTCCTGACTTTC. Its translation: CASSAGAGANVLTF.